The T cell receptor (beta chain) under discussion was sequenced for a study of blood T cell repertoires in COVID-19. Study context: Both acute and convalescent COVID-19 samples were obtained from the United States, Italy and Spain. Nucleic acid was either cDNA or gDNA, and it came from T cells, B-cell-depleted T cells, or PBMCs.

In regard to this clone: The CDR3 does not close with the conserved phenylalanine or tryptophan, likely indicating a read error. The DNA is left out, because the CDR3 cannot be placed on it with certainty; the CDR3 is given as TCRdb lists it.

The authors' processing: Amplified reference gene primers provided the basis for estimating nucleated cell counts. Sequencing used immunoSEQ multiplex PCR; TCRdb keeps in-frame clones, though not all of them. V, J and clone size were drawn from that table, and D and trimming were deduced from the DNA. The sample shows over 350,000 clones, 80% to 90% of them seen only once. The CDR3 region is 10 residues in length, termini included. The germline CDR1 and CDR2 sequences are MNHEY and SMNVEV (reference sequence). The receptor was isolated from a woman in her twenties or thirties with acute or convalescent COVID-19. The genes are TRBV27 and TRBJ1-2; TRBD1, the table's D call, was not compared with the DNA. The sample consisted of peripheral blood. The CDR3 sequence: CASSCYRELN.